Listed below are T cell receptor beta chains from one sample, sequenced in a study of identical twins. Using its own MiXCR run on the 5' RACE reads, TCRdb lists one record per CDR3 protein. The sample contains a few hundred thousand distinct CDR3 sequences, about 10% of which appear only once. The sequenced sample was memory T cells sorted from blood. These receptors were collected from a man aged 45 to 65 in good health. The CDR3 runs from the conserved cysteine through the conserved F or W.

V | CDR3
TRBV9 | CASSVGLDWSGGTQYF
TRBV20-1 | CSARDGVRSTDTQYF
TRBV6-5 | CASSYSIHLYSYEQYF
TRBV18 | CASSDRGLDTEAFF
TRBV7-2 | CASSLEAGTSGAQYF
TRBV12-3/TRBV12-4 | CASSRGQGSSYNSPLHF
TRBV3-1 | CASRMTSGRTGELFF
TRBV9 | CASSVAGGPNTGELFF
TRBV6-2/TRBV6-3 | CASSYRLTLSSGANVLTF
TRBV4-2 | CASSQDSAPGNTIYF
TRBV19 | CASQGFHGYTF
TRBV18 | CASNPVGTPTDTQYF
TRBV28 | CASESGRVTDTQYF
TRBV7-9 | CASSLTRTSGRADTQYF
TRBV7-9 | CASSSNRGLEKLFF
TRBV10-2 | CASSRDHYEQYF
TRBV6-5 | CASTSTGPQETQYF
TRBV6-5 | CASSYRDRAKNIQYF
TRBV20-1 | CSARSLTGAGTDTQYF
TRBV5-1 | CASSSIPLQGAGEKLFF
TRBV7-8 | CASSLALLAGGRDTQYF
TRBV7-2 | CASSLGRSGDNEKLFF
TRBV11-2 | CASSDLWASGGITDTQYF
TRBV7-6 | CASSLGDRPSSYEQYF
TRBV28 | CASSSTSQETQYF
TRBV3-1 | CASSPQTSGGNEQFF